Each of the 27 T cell receptor beta chains below was sequenced from the same sample in a study of response to subunit inactivated influenza vaccine. TCRdb redid the calling of the RT-PCR reads with MiXCR, one entry per CDR3 protein. The data show about 800,000 distinct CDR3 sequences, around 20% seen once. The specimen comprised PBMCs from blood, sampled roughly 5 days after vaccination. These TCRs come from a middle-aged man who received an inactivated influenza vaccine.

The chain uses TRBV6-5 and TRBJ2-7, with 11 bases aligning to TRBD1. The V segment lost 3 bases and the J segment 5 bases; nucleotides outside the gene matches: 6. Germline V CDR1 and CDR2: MNHEY, SVGAGI. The CDR3 is 15 amino acids. CDR3: CASSYSGTGGHEQYF. In DNA form, the CDR3 reads TGTGCCAGCAGTTATTCCGGGACAGGGGGACACGAGCAGTACTTC.

This clonotype showed up just a few times. The CDR3 region has the DNA TGCGCCAGCAGCCGAACAGTTGTTGGAAATCAGCCCCAGCATTTT. Translating it yields CASSRTVVGNQPQHF. The chain links TRBV4-1 to TRBJ1-5; D remains unclear. The CDR3 consists of 15 residues. Trimming stripped 4 bases from V and 4 bases from J, with 14 bases between. Germline-derived CDR1 and CDR2 are MGHRA and YSYEKL.

This clonotype occurred once. The chain uses TRBV4-2 and TRBJ1-1; D not certain. This CDR3 comprises 12 residues. V dropped 0 bases and J dropped 9 bases, with 8 bases sitting between them. CDR1 is LGHNA, CDR2 YNFKEQ, per germline. The CDR3 coding sequence is TGTGCCAGCAGCCAAGATTCCTTTAAAGCTTTCTTT. Amino acids: CASSQDSFKAFF.

This clonotype was observed a handful of times. The rearrangement uses TRBV12-3 or TRBV12-4 and TRBJ2-7; 9 bases map to TRBD1. This CDR3 is built from 15 residues. Unmatched junction bases numbered 7, after V lost 5 bases and J lost 2 bases. Written as DNA, the CDR3 is TGTGCCAGCAGTGCCTCCGGGACAGGGACCTACGAGCAGTACTTC. It codes for CASSASGTGTYEQYF.

The V gene is TRBV5-6, the J gene TRBJ2-3; TRBD1 matches 8 bases. Trimming took 4 bases from V and 1 from J; bases not matched to a gene: 8. Germline CDR1 is SGHDT and CDR2 is YYEEEE. This CDR3 comprises 16 residues. The DNA for the CDR3 is TGTGCCAGCAGCAAAACCAGGGGGCTGGGCACAGATACGCAGTATTTT. Its translation: CASSKTRGLGTDTQYF.

This clonotype was seen more than once but under ten times. J is TRBJ2-7 and V is TRBV6-1; D may correspond to TRBD1 or TRBD2 (5 bases each). This CDR3 spans 18 amino acids. Germline V gene data show CDR1 as MNHNS and CDR2 as SASEGT. V lost 6 bases, J lost 0 bases, and 24 bases lay in between. CDR3 loop: CASRNRDRLDRGSYEQYF. The CDR3 DNA reads TGTGCCAGCAGGAACCGGGACCGCCTAGATCGGGGCTCCTACGAGCAGTACTTC.

The chain uses TRBV5-1 and TRBJ2-1, with D tentatively TRBD2 (6 bases). Germline assignment: CDR1 SGHRS and CDR2 YFSETQ. The germline V and J ends were trimmed by 3 bases and 4 bases, with 17 bases remaining between them. The CDR3 loop spans 16 amino acids. CDR3 in amino acids: CASSSSLARDYNEQFF. CDR3 DNA: TGCGCCAGCAGCTCCTCCCTAGCGAGGGATTACAATGAGCAGTTCTTC.

The J gene is TRBJ2-3, the V gene TRBV20-1; 9 bases fit TRBD2. With V trimmed by 6 bases and J by 5 bases, 12 bases remained unmatched. CDR1 is DFQATT and CDR2 is SNEGSKA in the germline V gene (reference sequence). The CDR3 runs 15 residues. CDR3: CSAGYAGGVKDTQYF. Here the CDR3 DNA reads TGCAGTGCCGGATATGCGGGAGGGGTTAAAGATACGCAGTATTTT.

This clonotype was observed once. The CDR3 is CSALPSSGVIYNEQFF. CDR3 DNA: TGCAGTGCTTTACCGAGTAGCGGGGTTATCTACAATGAGCAGTTCTTC. V gene TRBV20-1 combines with J gene TRBJ2-1; TRBD2 agrees at 8 bases. Germline CDR1 is DFQATT and CDR2 is SNEGSKA (reference sequence). The CDR3 consists of 16 residues. V was pared by 5 bases and J by 3 bases, with 12 bases of the junction left unmatched.

The chain links TRBV24-1 to TRBJ2-7, with TRBD2 identical over 8 bases. This CDR3 is 16 amino acids long. Germline trimming cut 4 bases from V and 5 bases from J; bases unmatched to any gene: 12. Germline CDR1 reads KGHDR; CDR2 reads SFDVKD. CDR3 region: CATSEGTRAGVDEQYF. In DNA, the CDR3 is TGTGCCACCAGTGAGGGGACGCGAGCGGGGGTGGACGAGCAGTACTTC.

This clonotype was observed a handful of times. The chain employs TRBV20-1 and TRBJ1-2; D perhaps matches TRBD1 (5 bases). Germline CDR1 and CDR2: DFQATT and SNEGSKA (reference sequence). V was cut by 6 bases and J by 7 bases, with 24 bases left in between. This CDR3 has 15 amino acids. Here the CDR3 DNA reads TGCAGTGCCCGACGGGAGTCAGGGCGGGGTTTTGGCTACACCTTC. Protein product: CSARRESGRGFGYTF.

This clonotype was detected only a few times. This rearrangement joins TRBV12-3 or TRBV12-4 to TRBJ1-1, with a possible D match to TRBD1 (6 bases). V shed 6 bases and J shed 1 base, with 12 bases lying between them. This CDR3 has 14 amino acids. CDR3 protein: CASRSQGPNTEAFF. DNA for the CDR3: TGTGCCAGCAGGAGTCAGGGGCCGAACACTGAAGCTTTCTTT.

This clonotype was seen a single time. This chain joins TRBV6-5 and TRBJ1-1, with D hard to call. The CDR3 spans 15 residues. V was pared by 0 bases and J by 6 bases, with 14 bases between. Germline assignment: CDR1 MNHEY and CDR2 SVGAGI. The CDR3 protein is CASSYSIFAAAEAFF. CDR3 in DNA: TGTGCCAGCAGTTACTCGATTTTTGCGGCGGCTGAAGCTTTCTTT.

Details on this clonotype: One end of the junction varies from germline; a read error may be responsible. This chain joins TRBV5-1 and TRBJ2-3; D not certain. The CDR3 length is 13 residues. The V gene's germline CDR1 is SGHRS and CDR2 YFSETQ. The CDR3 loop reads CASSLGPADTQSF. CDR3 bases: TGCGCCAGCAGCTTGGGTCCCGCAGATACGCAGTCTTTT. Using reference TRBV5-1 and TRBJ2-3 for the parts outside the CDR3, the full variable domain is KAGVTQTPRYLIKTRGQQVTLSCSPISGHRSVSWYQQTPGQGLQFLFEYFSETQRNKGNFPGRFSGRQFSNSRSEMNVSTLELGDSALYLCASSLGPADTQSFGPGTRLTVL.

This rearrangement joins TRBV5-1 to TRBJ2-6; D ambiguous. The CDR3 runs to 21 residues. V lost 0 bases to trimming and J lost 0 bases, with 22 bases between them. Germline CDR1 reads SGHRS; CDR2 reads YFSETQ. CDR3 amino acids: CASSLVAVADTPLSGANVLTF. CDR3 nucleotides: TGCGCCAGCAGCTTGGTGGCAGTTGCGGATACGCCGCTCTCTGGGGCCAACGTCCTGACTTTC.

The genes are TRBV5-1 and TRBJ2-5, with a possible D match to TRBD1 (6 bases). Germline V gene sequence: CDR1 SGHRS, CDR2 YFSETQ. The length of the CDR3 is 15 residues. V was trimmed by 0 bases and J by 5 bases, leaving 14 bases between them. CDR3 loop: CASSLDGGAFETQYF. The CDR3 region has the DNA TGCGCCAGCAGCTTGGATGGGGGCGCGTTCGAGACCCAGTACTTC.

This clonotype was counted many times. The CDR3 nucleotides read TGTGCCAGCAGTTTTGGGACTAGAACCGGGGAGCTGTTTTTT. It translates to CASSFGTRTGELFF. The gene calls are TRBV12-3 or TRBV12-4 and TRBJ2-2; TRBD2 aligns across 8 bases. The CDR3 is made up of 14 amino acids. J lost 5 bases, V lost 3 bases, and 2 bases had no gene match.

This clonotype was detected a few times. The chain employs TRBV12-3 or TRBV12-4 and TRBJ2-1, with TRBD2 as a possible D gene (6 bases). This CDR3 comprises 15 residues. V was clipped by 5 bases and J by 4 bases, with 15 bases between them. The CDR3: CASSTTSSGYNEQFF. The CDR3 nucleotides read TGTGCCAGCAGTACTACTAGCTCAGGTTACAATGAGCAGTTCTTC.

The rearrangement uses TRBV4-2 and TRBJ1-6; D is undetermined. CDR1 is LGHNA and CDR2 is YNFKEQ in the germline V gene. The CDR3 spans 16 residues. V was trimmed by 6 bases and J by 0 bases, leaving 12 bases between them. The CDR3 here is CASSQRDSSYNSPLHF. CDR3 bases: TGTGCCAGCAGTCAACGGGATAGCTCCTATAATTCACCCCTCCACTTT.

The chain uses TRBV9 and TRBJ2-7; D not certain. V dropped 0 bases and J dropped 3 bases, with 10 bases sitting between them. The germline CDR1 and CDR2 sequences are SGDLS and YYNGEE. This CDR3 region has 14 residues. The CDR3 here is CASSVGPTNYEQYF. The CDR3 bases are TGTGCCAGCAGCGTAGGACCCACGAACTACGAGCAGTACTTC.

This chain connects TRBV29-1 to TRBJ2-1; TRBD1 matches at 7 bases. The CDR3 is made up of 12 amino acids. Germline assignment: CDR1 SQVTM and CDR2 ANQGSEA. V shed 3 bases and J 7 bases; nucleotides not matched to a gene: 3. This CDR3 reads CSVEGTVNEQFF. The CDR3 DNA sequence: TGCAGCGTTGAGGGGACAGTAAATGAGCAGTTCTTC.

This clonotype came up a few times. The V gene is TRBV6-1, the J gene TRBJ2-7; 7 nucleotides match TRBD1. J gave up 4 bases and V 7 bases, and 7 bases lay outside the gene matches. This CDR3 region has 13 residues. Germline lookup yields CDR1 MNHNS and CDR2 SASEGT. Written as DNA, the CDR3 is TGTGCCAGCACCCAAGGGGGCGCGTACGAGCAGTACTTC. As protein: CASTQGGAYEQYF.

This clonotype was counted a few times. The V and J genes are TRBV20-1 and TRBJ2-3; a possible D gene is TRBD2 (6 bases). The germline V gene has CDR1 DFQATT and CDR2 SNEGSKA (reference sequence). The CDR3 has 13 amino acids. V lost 3 bases to trimming and J lost 6 bases, with 13 bases between them. CDR3 residues: CSARISGRDTQYF. CDR3 in DNA: TGCAGTGCTAGGATATCGGGGAGGGATACGCAGTATTTT.

V and J are TRBV7-9 and TRBJ1-2; D is unclear. The CDR3 spans 12 residues. V lost 10 bases and J 3 bases, leaving 12 bases between the germline ends. CDR1 and CDR2 (germline): SEHNR, FQNEAQ (reference sequence). The CDR3, as DNA: TGTGCCATTCTAGGTCTTGACTATGGCTACACCTTC. Amino acids: CAILGLDYGYTF.

This clonotype has more than one count but fewer than ten. The DNA of the CDR3 is TGCGCCAGCAGCCAAGGGGGACTCCCCTCAGTGCAGTATTTT. Amino acids: CASSQGGLPSVQYF. The chain combines TRBV4-3 with TRBJ2-3, with TRBD2 as a possible D gene (6 bases). V lost 1 base and J 11 bases, leaving 16 bases between the germline ends. Germline loops: CDR1 LGHNA, CDR2 YSLEER. This CDR3 is 14 amino acids long.

The sample holds a few counts of this clonotype. The DNA for the CDR3 is TGTGCCAGCAGCCGTCTGACAAGCCCAAACACTGAAGCTTTCTTT. This sequence encodes CASSRLTSPNTEAFF. V and J are TRBV3-1 and TRBJ1-1; D gene uncertain. CDR1 LGHDT and CDR2 YNNKEL come from the germline V gene (reference sequence). Trimming removed 4 bases from V and 2 bases from J, with 14 bases in between. The CDR3 loop spans 15 amino acids. The full variable domain, its missing parts supplied by reference TRBV3-1 and TRBJ1-1, is DTAVSQTPKYLVTQMGNDKSIKCEQNLGHDTMYWYKQDSKKFLKIMFSYNNKELIINETVPNRFSPKSPDKAHLNLHINSLELGDSAVYFCASSRLTSPNTEAFFGQGTRLTVV.

The V and J genes are TRBV11-3 and TRBJ1-1; D is unresolved. This CDR3 is built from 13 residues. Trimming left V 5 bases short and J 8 bases short, with 15 bases between. Germline values: CDR1 SGHNT, CDR2 YENEEA. The CDR3 nucleotides read TGTGCCAGCAGCGCGGGCCCTGGTAGGGAAGCTTTCTTT. Its translation is CASSAGPGREAFF.